The T cell receptor (beta chain) under discussion was sequenced for a study of beta chain features in type 1 diabetes. CD45RO/CCR7/CD25/CD127/CD95/CD27 sorting isolated CD4+ naive, central memory, regulatory and stem cell-like memory cells. V was clipped by 6 bases and J by 0 bases; unmatched bases: 7. This CDR3 has 15 residues. Germline CDR1 is SGHAT and CDR2 is FQNNGV. This clone has just a few counts. Its target is unknown. Overall study results and limits: With patients and controls alike, PCR might favor shorter templates to an equal degree. Any HLA-type effect on TCRB rearrangement remained unresolved here. Within each of all four CD4+ subsets, Type 1 diabetes patients had TCRB CDR3s that were moderately but significantly shorter.

Reverse transcription of all isolated RNA meant that expressed TCRB transcripts were sequenced. Method: immunoSEQ multiplex PCR; TCRdb's copy keeps in-frame clones and lacks some. The table records some 270,000 clones, about a tenth of them present only once. This receptor was identified in a man in his thirties or forties with type 1 diabetes. J is TRBJ1-1 and V is TRBV11-2; 7 bases are shared with TRBD1. Sequenced: naive CD4+ T cells from blood. CDR3 in DNA: TGTGCCAGCAGTGACAGGGTAGCCCTGAACACTGAAGCTTTCTTT. This codes for CASSDRVALNTEAFF.